This TCR beta chain was captured by sequencing in a study of T cells in Graves' hyperthyroidism and ophthalmopathy. This clonotype was detected only a few times. What was amplified from RNA transcripts were TCR beta CDR3 regions. The TCR CDR3 was amplified in a first-round RT-PCR using the HTBI primer set. MiXCR, run by TCRdb on the multiplex PCR reads, gives a single entry per CDR3 protein. The sample lists about 660,000 distinct CDR3 sequences, about 45% seen once, with under 8.5% in the top ten. The CDR3 runs to 13 residues. Unmatched junction bases numbered 7, after V lost 10 bases and J lost 2 bases. Germline CDR1 is SGHDT and CDR2 is YYEEEE.

This sequence was found in an adult man with Graves' disease, either hyperthyroidism or ophthalmopathy (not recorded which). The chain is built from TRBV5-6 and TRBJ1-2; TRBD1 agrees at 8 bases. The sequencing sample was made of peripheral blood or thyroid tissue (not recorded which). The CDR3 DNA is TGTGCCTGGTCCCGGACAGGGAACTATGGCTACACCTTC. Its translation: CAWSRTGNYGYTF. The variable domain in full, completed from reference TRBV5-6 and TRBJ1-2, reads DAGVTQSPTHLIKTRGQQVTLRCSPKSGHDTVSWYQQALGQGPQFIFQYYEEEERQRGNFPDRFSGHQFPNYSSELNVNALLLGDSALYLCAWSRTGNYGYTFGSGTRLTVV.